Listed below are T cell receptor beta chains from one sample, sequenced in a study of human T cells and chemical hapten exposure. A single record per CDR3 protein comes from TCRdb applying MiXCR to the RACE reads. The sample gives approximately 75,000 distinct CDR3 sequences, around 8.8% of which show up once; around 3.6% is in the top ten. Sequenced material: whole blood, taken in connection with sensitization to the hapten diphenylcyclopropenone (DPC). The receptors were gathered from a woman aged 45-65 years with alopecia areata. Some clones in this sample may be carry-over from other donors' samples. The CDR3 runs from the conserved cysteine through the conserved F or W. A D gene is named only where the DNA matches it firmly. Rows may omit the clone size; those that give it use once, few, many or a size class.

TRBV6-1,TRBJ1-1,many,NA,TGTGCCAGCAGTGAAGCGCGGCCGGCGGACACTGAAGCTTTCTTT,CASSEARPADTEAFF
TRBV4-3,TRBJ2-3,few,NA,TGCGCCAGCAGCCAAAGTCAGCAGGCAGATACGCAGTATTTT,CASSQSQQADTQYF
TRBV2,TRBJ1-1,few,NA,TGTGCCAGCAGTCTGGACGTCCAGGTGAACACTGAAGCTTTCTTT,CASSLDVQVNTEAFF
TRBV14,TRBJ2-7,NA,TRBD1,TGTGCCAGCAGCCACCGAAGGGACAGGGCCTACGAGCAGTACTTC,CASSHRRDRAYEQYF
TRBV12-3/TRBV12-4,TRBJ2-3,few,NA,TGTGCCAGCAGTTTCCGGGGTTTCGGACACACAGATACGCAGTATTTT,CASSFRGFGHTDTQYF
TRBV7-2,TRBJ2-1,NA,NA,TGTGCCAGCGCCTTGAGTTTTGGGGAGGAGCAGTTCTTC,CASALSFGEEQFF
TRBV6-5,TRBJ1-3,NA,NA,TGTGCCAGCCACATCCCAGGGACCGGTACCATATATTTT,CASHIPGTGTIYF
TRBV3-1,TRBJ2-3,NA,NA,TGTGCCAGCAGCCAAGTTTCAGATACGCAGTATTTT,CASSQVSDTQYF
TRBV9,TRBJ2-2,NA,TRBD2,TGTGCCAGCAGCCAGGGACTATTCTCTCACGGTGGCGGGGAGCTGTTTTTT,CASSQGLFSHGGGELFF
TRBV12-3/TRBV12-4,TRBJ2-7,NA,TRBD2,TGTGCCAGCAGCCCGGGACTAAGGCCCTACGAGCAGTACTTC,CASSPGLRPYEQYF
TRBV6-2/TRBV6-3,TRBJ2-5,NA,TRBD2,TGTGCCAGCAGCCCACCGGGACTAGCGGGACCCCAAGAGACCCAGTACTTC,CASSPPGLAGPQETQYF
TRBV7-2,TRBJ1-1,many,NA,TGTGCCAGCAGCGGGGTCAGGACTCGCACTGAAGCTTTCTTT,CASSGVRTRTEAFF
TRBV7-2,TRBJ2-3,NA,NA,TGTGCCAGCAGCTTAGTACTAGCAAGCACAGATACGCAGTATTTT,CASSLVLASTDTQYF
TRBV16,TRBJ1-6,NA,NA,TGTGCCAGTCTCCGGTCGGACTCCTATAATTCACCCCTCCACTTT,CASLRSDSYNSPLHF
TRBV20-1,TRBJ2-1,few,NA,TGCAGTGCTAGAGTACTCCAAAGCTCCTACAATGAGCAGTTCTTC,CSARVLQSSYNEQFF
TRBV19,TRBJ2-5,NA,TRBD2,TGTGCCAGTAGTATCGGGAGGGGAAAGACCCAGTACTTC,CASSIGRGKTQYF
TRBV12-3/TRBV12-4,TRBJ1-1,few,TRBD1,TGTGCCAGCAGCTCTACCGGGACAGGGGGCACTGAAGCTTTCTTT,CASSSTGTGGTEAFF
TRBV18,TRBJ1-3,many,NA,TGTGCCAGCTCACCATTGGAACTTAGCTCTGGAAACACCATATATTTT,CASSPLELSSGNTIYF
TRBV28,TRBJ1-5,NA,NA,TGTGCCAGCAACCGGGGTTCCCCATTAAGTGGCAATCAGCCCCAGCATTTT,CASNRGSPLSGNQPQHF
TRBV12-3/TRBV12-4,TRBJ2-5,few,NA,TGTGCCAGCAGCCGAGGGACGTTTCAAGAGACCCAGTACTTC,CASSRGTFQETQYF
TRBV27,TRBJ1-5,few,NA,TGTGCCTCCGCCCAGGGGACGGGCAATCAGCCCCAGCATTTT,CASAQGTGNQPQHF
TRBV19,TRBJ1-5,NA,NA,TGTGCCAGTAGTATAGGGGTGAGCAATCAGCCCCAGCATTTT,CASSIGVSNQPQHF
TRBV5-1,TRBJ2-7,NA,NA,TGCGCCAGCAGCTTGGAGTCGGCCAGCTCCTACGAGCAGTACTTC,CASSLESASSYEQYF
TRBV12-3/TRBV12-4,TRBJ2-7,NA,NA,TGTGCCAGCATCCTCGGGACTGCCCTGGACGAGCAGTACTTC,CASILGTALDEQYF
TRBV5-1,TRBJ1-2,NA,NA,TGCGCCAGCAGCTCGATCCGGGACCGTCCTAACTATGGCTACACCTTC,CASSSIRDRPNYGYTF
TRBV19,TRBJ1-1,many,NA,TGTGCCAGTAGTATACTTCGTCTGGTCAGGGGTAAAACTGAAGCTTTCTTT,CASSILRLVRGKTEAFF
TRBV5-1,TRBJ2-3,NA,NA,TGCGCCAGCAGCTTAGCGCTAGCGCGGAGCACAGATACGCAGTATTTT,CASSLALARSTDTQYF
TRBV14,TRBJ1-6,few,NA,TGTGCCAGCAGCCAAGCAATTTATTCACCCCTCCACTTT,CASSQAIYSPLHF
TRBV29-1,TRBJ1-6,few,NA,TGCAGCGTTGAAGGGGGGAGAAATTCACCCCTCCACTTT,CSVEGGRNSPLHF